In its sample, the clone carrying this T cell receptor beta chain was seen a few times. TCRdb re-called the 5' RACE reads through MiXCR, storing one row per CDR3 protein. Of some 45,000 distinct CDR3 sequences listed, 25% to 30% are singletons. This receptor was taken from a female donor with breast cancer. Sequenced material: naive CD4+ T cells sorted from blood. Subset noted: naive CD4+ T cells, CD4+CD45RA+CD25-.

DNA for the CDR3: TGCAGTGCTACCCCCGCGCAGGGAGGGCGAGGAGATACGCAGTATTTT. Its translation: CSATPAQGGRGDTQYF. V usage is TRBV20-1 and J usage is TRBJ2-3; 7 bases match TRBD2. This CDR3 region has 16 residues. Germline trimming cut 4 bases from V and 5 bases from J; bases unmatched to any gene: 15. The germline V gene has CDR1 DFQATT and CDR2 SNEGSKA (reference sequence).